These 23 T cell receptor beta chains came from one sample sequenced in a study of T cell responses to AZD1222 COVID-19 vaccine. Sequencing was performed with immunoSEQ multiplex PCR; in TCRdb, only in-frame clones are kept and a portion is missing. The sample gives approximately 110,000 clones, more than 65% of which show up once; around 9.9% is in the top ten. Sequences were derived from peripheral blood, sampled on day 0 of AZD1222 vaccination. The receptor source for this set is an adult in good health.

CDR3 nucleotides: TGTGCCAGCAGTGTGGCGGCCGACGCCCCATATGGCTACACCTTC. As protein: CASSVAADAPYGYTF. This rearrangement joins TRBV2 to TRBJ1-2; D remains unclear. Between the trimmed V and J ends, which lost 4 bases and 5 bases, there was a span of 17 bases. There are 15 residues in the CDR3. Germline-derived CDR1 and CDR2 are SNHLY and FYNNEI. Full variable domain (outside the CDR3, taken from reference TRBV2 and TRBJ1-2): EPEVTQTPSHQVTQMGQEVILRCVPISNHLYFYWYRQILGQKVEFLVSFYNNEISEKSEIFDDQFSVERPDGSNFTLKIRSTKLEDSAMYFCASSVAADAPYGYTFGSGTRLTVV.

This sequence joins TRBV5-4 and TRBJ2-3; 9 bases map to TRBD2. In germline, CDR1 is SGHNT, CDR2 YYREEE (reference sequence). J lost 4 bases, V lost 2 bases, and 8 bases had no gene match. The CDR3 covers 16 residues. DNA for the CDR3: TGTGCCAGCAGCTTCCGGGCGGGAGGGGCGCCAGATACGCAGTATTTT. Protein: CASSFRAGGAPDTQYF.

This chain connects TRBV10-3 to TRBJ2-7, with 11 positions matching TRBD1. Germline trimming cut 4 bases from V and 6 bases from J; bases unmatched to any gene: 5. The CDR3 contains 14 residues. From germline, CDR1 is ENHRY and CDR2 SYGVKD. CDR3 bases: TGTGCCATCAGTGGGGACAGGGGGTCCGGCGAGCAGTACTTC. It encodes CAISGDRGSGEQYF.

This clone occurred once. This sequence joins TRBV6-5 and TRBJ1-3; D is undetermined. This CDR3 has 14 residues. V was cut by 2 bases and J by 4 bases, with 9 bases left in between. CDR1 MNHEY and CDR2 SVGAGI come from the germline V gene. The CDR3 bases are TGTGCCAGCAGTTACAGGGATTCAGGAAACACCATATATTTT. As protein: CASSYRDSGNTIYF.

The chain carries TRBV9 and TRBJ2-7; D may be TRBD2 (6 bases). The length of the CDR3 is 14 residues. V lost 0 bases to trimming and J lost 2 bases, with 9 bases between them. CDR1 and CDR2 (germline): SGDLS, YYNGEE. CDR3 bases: TGTGCCAGCAGCGTAGGGCGGGGAACCTACGAGCAGTACTTC. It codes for CASSVGRGTYEQYF.

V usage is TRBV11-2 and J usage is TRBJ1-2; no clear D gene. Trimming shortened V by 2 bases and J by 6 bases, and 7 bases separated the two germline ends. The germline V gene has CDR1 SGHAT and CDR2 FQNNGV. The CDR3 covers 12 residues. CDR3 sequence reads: CASSLSGDGYTF. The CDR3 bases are TGTGCCAGCAGCTTATCCGGGGATGGCTACACCTTC.

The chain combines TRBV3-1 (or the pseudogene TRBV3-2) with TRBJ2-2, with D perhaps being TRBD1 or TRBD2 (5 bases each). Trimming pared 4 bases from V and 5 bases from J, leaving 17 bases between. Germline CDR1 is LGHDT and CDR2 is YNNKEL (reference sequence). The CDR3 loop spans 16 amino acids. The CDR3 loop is CASSRGYGTGTGELFF. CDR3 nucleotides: TGTGCCAGCAGCCGAGGGTACGGGACGGGAACCGGGGAGCTGTTTTTT.

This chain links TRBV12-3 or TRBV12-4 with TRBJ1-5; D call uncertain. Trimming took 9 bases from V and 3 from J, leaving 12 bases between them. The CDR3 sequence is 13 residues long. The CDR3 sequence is CASCPFVNQPQHF. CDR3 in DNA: TGTGCCAGTTGTCCCTTTGTCAATCAGCCCCAGCATTTT.

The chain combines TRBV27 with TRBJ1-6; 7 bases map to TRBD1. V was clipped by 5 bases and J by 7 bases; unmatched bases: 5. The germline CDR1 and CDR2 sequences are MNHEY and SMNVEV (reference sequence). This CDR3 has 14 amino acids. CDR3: CASSRQGGNSPLHF. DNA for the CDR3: TGTGCCAGCAGTCGACAGGGAGGCAATTCACCCCTCCACTTT.

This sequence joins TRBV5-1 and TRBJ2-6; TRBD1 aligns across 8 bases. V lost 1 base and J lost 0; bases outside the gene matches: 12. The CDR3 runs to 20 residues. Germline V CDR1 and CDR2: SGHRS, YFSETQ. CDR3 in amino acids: CASSLPNPGQVGSGANVLTF. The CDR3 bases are TGCGCCAGCAGCTTGCCAAACCCGGGACAGGTCGGCTCTGGGGCCAACGTCCTGACTTTC.

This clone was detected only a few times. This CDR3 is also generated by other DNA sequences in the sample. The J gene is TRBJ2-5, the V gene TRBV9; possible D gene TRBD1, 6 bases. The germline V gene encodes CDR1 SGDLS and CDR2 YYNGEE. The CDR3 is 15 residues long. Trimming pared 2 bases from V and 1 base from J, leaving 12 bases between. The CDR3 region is CASSVGAGPQETQYF. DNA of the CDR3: TGTGCCAGCAGCGTGGGGGCAGGCCCCCAAGAGACCCAGTACTTC.

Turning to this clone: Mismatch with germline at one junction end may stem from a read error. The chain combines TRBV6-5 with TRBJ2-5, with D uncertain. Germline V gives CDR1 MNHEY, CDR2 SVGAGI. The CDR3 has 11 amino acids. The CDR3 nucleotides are TGTGCCAGCAGCCACCAGGAGACCCAGTACTTC. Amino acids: CASSHQETQYF.

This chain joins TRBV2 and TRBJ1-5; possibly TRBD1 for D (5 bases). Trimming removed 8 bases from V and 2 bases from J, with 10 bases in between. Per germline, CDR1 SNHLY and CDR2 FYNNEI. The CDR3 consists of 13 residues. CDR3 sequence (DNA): TGTGCCAGCCTGGGGGGGGGCAATCAGCCCCAGCATTTT. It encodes CASLGGGNQPQHF.

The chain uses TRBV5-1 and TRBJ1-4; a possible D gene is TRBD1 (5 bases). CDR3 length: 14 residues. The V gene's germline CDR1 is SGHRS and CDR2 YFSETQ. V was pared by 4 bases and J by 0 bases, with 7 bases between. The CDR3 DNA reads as TGCGCCAGCAGCGGGGGTGCAACTAATGAAAAACTGTTTTTT. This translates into CASSGGATNEKLFF.

The CDR3 DNA follows: TGTGCCAGCAGCTACCTCCCCCATACGGCCAAAAACATTCAGTACTTC. Its translation is CASSYLPHTAKNIQYF. The rearrangement uses TRBV7-2 and TRBJ2-4; D is ambiguous. Germline V lookup: CDR1 SGHTA, CDR2 FQGNSA. V lost 4 bases to trimming and J lost 1 base, with 14 bases between them. CDR3 length: 16 amino acids.

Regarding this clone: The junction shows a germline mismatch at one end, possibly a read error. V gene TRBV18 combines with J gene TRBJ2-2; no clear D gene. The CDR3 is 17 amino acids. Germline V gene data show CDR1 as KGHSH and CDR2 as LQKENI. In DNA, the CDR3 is TGTGCCAGCTCGCCACTTGTCCAGCTACAGAACACCGGGGAGCTGTTTTTT. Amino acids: CASSPLVQLQNTGELFF.

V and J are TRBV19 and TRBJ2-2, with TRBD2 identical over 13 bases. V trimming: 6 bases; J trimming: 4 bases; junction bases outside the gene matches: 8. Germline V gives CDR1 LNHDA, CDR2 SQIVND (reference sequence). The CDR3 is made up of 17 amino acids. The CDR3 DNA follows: TGTGCCAGTAGCACAGGACTAGCGGGGGTTTCCACCGGGGAGCTGTTTTTT. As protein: CASSTGLAGVSTGELFF.

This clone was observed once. The CDR3 sequence is CASSVEAMNTEAFF. DNA for the CDR3: TGTGCCAGCAGCGTAGAGGCCATGAACACTGAAGCTTTCTTT. The genes are TRBV9 and TRBJ1-1; D is unclear. V lost 0 bases to trimming and J lost 0 bases, with 6 bases between them. The CDR3 spans 14 residues. Per germline, CDR1 SGDLS and CDR2 YYNGEE.

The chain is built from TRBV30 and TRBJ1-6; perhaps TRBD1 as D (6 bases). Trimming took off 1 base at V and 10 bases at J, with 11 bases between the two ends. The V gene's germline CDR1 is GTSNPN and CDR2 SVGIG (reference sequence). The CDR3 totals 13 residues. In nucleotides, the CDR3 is TGTGCCTGGAGTGAGGGGGGAGGATCACCCCTCCACTTT. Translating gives CAWSEGGGSPLHF.

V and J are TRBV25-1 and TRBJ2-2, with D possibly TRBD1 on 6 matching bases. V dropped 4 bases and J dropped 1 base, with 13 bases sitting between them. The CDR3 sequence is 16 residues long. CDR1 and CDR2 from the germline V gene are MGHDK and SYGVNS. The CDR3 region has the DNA TGTGCCAGCAGTGTGCCGGGACACCTGAACACCGGGGAGCTGTTTTTT. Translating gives CASSVPGHLNTGELFF.

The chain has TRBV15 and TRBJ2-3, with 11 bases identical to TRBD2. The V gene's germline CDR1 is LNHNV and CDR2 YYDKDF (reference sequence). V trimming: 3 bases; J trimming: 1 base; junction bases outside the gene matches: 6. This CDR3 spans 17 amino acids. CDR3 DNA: TGTGCCACCAGCAGGTCCGGGACTAGCGGACGCACAGATACGCAGTATTTT. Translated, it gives CATSRSGTSGRTDTQYF.

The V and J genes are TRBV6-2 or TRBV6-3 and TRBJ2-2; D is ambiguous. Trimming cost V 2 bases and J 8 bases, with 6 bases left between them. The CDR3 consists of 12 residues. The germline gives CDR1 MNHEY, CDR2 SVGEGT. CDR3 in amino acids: CASSYPSGELFF. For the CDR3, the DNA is TGTGCCAGCAGTTACCCGAGTGGGGAGCTGTTTTTT.

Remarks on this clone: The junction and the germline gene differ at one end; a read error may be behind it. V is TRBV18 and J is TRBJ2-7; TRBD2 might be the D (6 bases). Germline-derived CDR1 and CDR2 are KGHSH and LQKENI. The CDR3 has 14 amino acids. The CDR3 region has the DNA TGTGCCAGCACACCGGGACCGGACTACTACGAGCAGTACTTC. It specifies CASTPGPDYYEQYF.